Shown below are 6 T cell receptor beta chains from a single sample sequenced in a study of blood T cell repertoires in COVID-19. Sequencing used immunoSEQ multiplex PCR; TCRdb keeps in-frame clones, though not all of them. In the table there are roughly 120,000 clones, over 60% of which are singletons. The material sequenced was peripheral blood. These receptors all come from an elderly woman with acute or convalescent COVID-19.

This clone was seen a handful of times. The chain carries TRBV21-1 and TRBJ1-3; the listed D gene, TRBD1, was not tested against the DNA. TRBV21-1 is reported as a pseudogene. The CDR3 has 16 residues. The CDR3 DNA is TGTGCCAGCAGCAAGGGACAGGGGGCCTCTGGAAACACCATATATTTT. Residues: CASSKGQGASGNTIYF.

The V and J genes are TRBV6-6 and TRBJ1-1; TRBD1 aligns across 9 bases. With V trimmed by 7 bases and J by 0 bases, 9 bases remained unmatched. The V gene's germline CDR1 is MNHNY and CDR2 SVGAGI (reference sequence). The CDR3 is 16 amino acids. The CDR3: CASTTGGLVMNTEAFF. The CDR3 nucleotides read TGTGCCAGCACAACAGGGGGCCTCGTGATGAACACTGAAGCTTTCTTT.

Only a few counts were recorded for this clone. The chain is built from TRBV11-2 and TRBJ1-6; D gene unclear. This CDR3 is 14 amino acids long. V was clipped by 5 bases and J by 7 bases, with 12 bases between them. From germline, CDR1 is SGHAT and CDR2 FQNNGV. CDR3 bases: TGTGCCAGCAGCCTTAGTGGAGTCAATTCACCCCTCCACTTT. Translating it yields CASSLSGVNSPLHF.

The chain has TRBV10-3 and TRBJ1-4; D is undetermined. The V gene's germline CDR1 is ENHRY and CDR2 SYGVKD. The length of the CDR3 is 13 residues. V dropped 5 bases and J dropped 8 bases, with 12 bases sitting between them. The CDR3 loop reads CAISTGKEEKLFF. The DNA of the CDR3 is TGTGCCATCAGTACCGGAAAGGAGGAAAAACTGTTTTTT.

The rearrangement uses TRBV12-5 and TRBJ2-3; the D gene is possibly TRBD1 (5 bases). V was trimmed by 3 bases and J by 0 bases, leaving 10 bases between them. Per the germline V gene, CDR1 is LGHNT and CDR2 is FRNRAP. The CDR3 sequence is 15 residues long. Here the CDR3 DNA reads TGTGCTAGTGGTTTTTTAGGGGAAAGCACAGATACGCAGTATTTT. This gives the protein CASGFLGESTDTQYF.

The chain has TRBV30 and TRBJ1-1; D gene unclear. CDR3 length equals 11 residues. CDR1 is GTSNPN, CDR2 SVGIG, per germline (reference sequence). Trimming shortened V by 7 bases and J by 1 base, and 7 bases separated the two germline ends. DNA of the CDR3: TGTGCCTCAAGGAGGAACACTGAAGCTTTCTTT. It specifies CASRRNTEAFF.